One and the same sample provided the 14 T cell receptor beta chains below, sequenced in a study of OX40 agonist ivuxolimab in advanced cancers. Repertoires were generated with immunoSEQ multiplex PCR, while TCRdb's copy carries only in-frame clones and drops some. The table has about 120,000 clones, 85% to 90% seen once; the top ten hold 0.55%. This material consisted of CD4+ or CD8+ T cells sorted from blood, taken in a trial of the OX40 agonist ivuxolimab. All receptors come from an adult with an advanced solid tumor such as melanoma, head and neck, liver or kidney cancer.

The gene calls are TRBV10-3 and TRBJ1-1; 7 positions agree with TRBD1. Germline values: CDR1 ENHRY, CDR2 SYGVKD. The CDR3 has 15 residues. V dropped 7 bases and J dropped 1; count of bases not matched to a gene: 9. The CDR3 loop reads CAINSRQGGNTEAFF. The CDR3 nucleotides are TGTGCCATCAATTCACGACAGGGTGGGAACACTGAAGCTTTCTTT.

The chain combines TRBV7-2 with TRBJ2-1; 12 nucleotides align to TRBD2. The germline V gene has CDR1 SGHTA and CDR2 FQGNSA. J gave up 5 bases and V 2 bases, and 7 bases lay outside the gene matches. The CDR3 contains 17 residues. The CDR3: CASSLRASGGGNNEQFF. The CDR3 nucleotides are TGTGCCAGCAGCTTAAGGGCTAGCGGGGGGGGTAACAATGAGCAGTTCTTC.

This chain links TRBV5-1 with TRBJ2-5; no reliable D call. The CDR3 is 14 amino acids. Trimming took 2 bases from V and 2 from J, leaving 10 bases between them. CDR1 is SGHRS, CDR2 YFSETQ, per germline. In DNA form, the CDR3 reads TGCGCCAGCAGCTTTGTGATGGGGCAAGAGACCCAGTACTTC. Protein sequence: CASSFVMGQETQYF.

V and J are TRBV10-3 and TRBJ2-3, with D uncertain. V dropped 0 bases and J dropped 5 bases, with 9 bases sitting between them. Germline CDR1 reads ENHRY; CDR2 reads SYGVKD. The CDR3 loop spans 14 amino acids. The CDR3 region is CAISESKAGDTQYF. CDR3 DNA: TGTGCCATCAGTGAGTCTAAAGCCGGAGATACGCAGTATTTT.

The V and J genes are TRBV5-1 and TRBJ1-4; no clear D gene. The CDR3 contains 13 residues. V was shortened by 3 bases and J by 8 bases, with 11 bases between the two germline ends. Germline V gives CDR1 SGHRS, CDR2 YFSETQ. The CDR3 DNA is TGCGCCAGCAGCTCGAGCTCGGCGGAAAAACTGTTTTTT. Its protein product is CASSSSSAEKLFF.

This clone was seen more than once but under ten times. CDR3 amino acids: CASSEGILSNQPQHF. For the CDR3, the DNA is TGTGCCAGCAGTGAGGGCATCCTTAGCAATCAGCCCCAGCATTTT. The J gene is TRBJ1-5, the V gene TRBV5-4; no reliable D call. The CDR3 consists of 15 residues. The V gene's germline CDR1 is SGHNT and CDR2 YYREEE (reference sequence). The V gene lost 5 bases and the J gene lost 0 bases, with 12 bases spanning the gap. Using reference TRBV5-4 and TRBJ1-5 for the parts outside the CDR3, the full variable domain is ETGVTQSPTHLIKTRGQQVTLRCSSQSGHNTVSWYQQALGQGPQFIFQYYREEENGRGNFPPRFSGLQFPNYSSELNVNALELDDSALYLCASSEGILSNQPQHFGDGTRLSIL.

The rearrangement links TRBV7-2 to TRBJ1-2, with D tentatively TRBD1 (6 bases). CDR1 is SGHTA, CDR2 FQGNSA, per germline. The CDR3 length is 14 residues. V lost 6 bases and J lost 0, with 11 bases in between. The CDR3 protein is CASRTGTTNYGYTF. DNA of the CDR3: TGTGCCAGCAGAACAGGGACCACTAACTATGGCTACACCTTC. Based on the CDR3 plus reference TRBV7-2 and TRBJ1-2, the full variable domain is GAGVSQSPSNKVTEKGKDVELRCDPISGHTALYWYRQSLGQGLEFLIYFQGNSAPDKSGLPSDRFSAERTGGSVSTLTIQRTQQEDSAVYLCASRTGTTNYGYTFGSGTRLTVV.

The rearrangement uses TRBV5-5 and TRBJ2-6; D uncertain. The germline CDR1 and CDR2 sequences are SGHKS and YYEKEE (reference sequence). Trimming took off 3 bases at V and 0 bases at J, with 7 bases between the two ends. This CDR3 has 15 residues. The CDR3 loop is CASSWSDSGANVLTF. The CDR3, as DNA: TGTGCCAGCAGCTGGAGCGACTCTGGGGCCAACGTCCTGACTTTC.

This chain links TRBV7-3 with TRBJ1-1, with D uncertain. The CDR3 runs to 13 residues. In germline, CDR1 is SGHTA, CDR2 FQGTGA. Trimming pared 0 bases from V and 5 bases from J, leaving 7 bases between. The CDR3 coding sequence is TGTGCCAGCAGCTTAACGAGGGATACTGAAGCTTTCTTT. This codes for CASSLTRDTEAFF.

The rearrangement uses TRBV19 and TRBJ1-1, with D uncertain. The germline CDR1 and CDR2 sequences are LNHDA and SQIVND (reference sequence). The CDR3 sequence is 14 residues long. Trimming removed 0 bases at V and 6 bases at J, with 11 bases between. CDR3 nucleotides: TGTGCCAGTAGTATAGATCGGACCGGCGCTGAAGCTTTCTTT. It is translated as CASSIDRTGAEAFF.

The chain has TRBV6-1 and TRBJ1-6; no clear D gene. The CDR3 runs to 15 residues. The germline V and J ends were trimmed by 2 bases and 6 bases, with 11 bases remaining between them. Germline V lookup: CDR1 MNHNS, CDR2 SASEGT. The CDR3: CASSENTGFNSPLHF. The CDR3 bases are TGTGCCAGCAGTGAAAATACCGGTTTTAATTCACCCCTCCACTTT.

J is TRBJ2-7 and V is TRBV6-6; unclear D gene. CDR1 is MNHNY and CDR2 is SVGAGI in the germline V gene (reference sequence). The ends were cut back, 0 bases at V and 7 bases at J, with 10 bases in the middle. This CDR3 contains 13 residues. The CDR3 DNA is TGTGCCAGCAGTTACTCTTCAGTTAATGAGCAGTACTTC. Residues: CASSYSSVNEQYF.

V usage is TRBV30 and J usage is TRBJ2-7; D gene unclear. The CDR3 length is 13 residues. The V end was cut by 3 bases, the J end by 4 bases, with 13 bases between. Germline CDR1 GTSNPN, CDR2 SVGIG (reference sequence). The CDR3 coding sequence is TGTGCCTGGAGAATGAAAGGAGTATACGAGCAGTACTTC. This sequence encodes CAWRMKGVYEQYF.

This chain joins TRBV4-2 and TRBJ2-7, with 14 nucleotides matching TRBD2. Germline values: CDR1 LGHNA, CDR2 YNFKEQ. J was trimmed by 0 bases and V by 6 bases; bases with no gene match: 16. The CDR3 has 20 amino acids. The DNA of the CDR3 is TGTGCCAGCAGGGGGCGGACAGGGACTAGCGGGGGTGAGAGCTCCTACGAGCAGTACTTC. Amino acids: CASRGRTGTSGGESSYEQYF.